The 14 T cell receptor beta chains below were found in one sample sequenced in a study of CD8 T cells in ankylosing spondylitis (dated by TCRdb to 2016 to 2017). Library generation was performed with 5' RACE. The sample was run on an Illumina HiSeq 2500. TCRdb handled the public reads itself, with Q25 trimming in fastp and clone calling in MiXCR, and kept productive beta chains. Every distinct CDR3 protein forms one entry, paired with its most common genes and DNA. The sample includes around 320,000 distinct CDR3 sequences, with around 20% observed a single time. 3.5% of the sample is taken by the ten largest. The sequencing sample was made of blood, either unsorted or a sorted T cell fraction (not recorded which). Every receptor here comes from a female donor with ankylosing spondylitis or in good health (not recorded which).

The rearrangement uses TRBV28 and TRBJ2-2; D is possibly TRBD1 (5 bases). V was clipped by 4 bases and J by 0 bases, with 21 bases between them. Germline CDR1 is MDHEN and CDR2 is SYDVKM. The CDR3 consists of 19 residues. The chain's CDR3 is CASSSAGSTIIANTGELFF. In nucleotides, the CDR3 is TGTGCCAGCAGTTCGGCAGGGTCCACTATTATAGCGAACACCGGGGAGCTGTTTTTT. The full variable domain, in which reference TRBV28 and TRBJ2-2 provide the parts outside the CDR3, is DVKVTQSSRYLVKRTGEKVFLECVQDMDHENMFWYRQDPGLGLRLIYFSYDVKMKEKGDIPEGYSVSREKKERFSLILESASTNQTSMYLCASSSAGSTIIANTGELFFGEGSRLTVL.

The genes are TRBV20-1 and TRBJ2-5; TRBD2 agrees at 7 bases. Germline CDR1 DFQATT, CDR2 SNEGSKA (reference sequence). V shed 6 bases and J 4 bases; nucleotides not matched to a gene: 11. This CDR3 has 14 amino acids. The CDR3 loop is CSANPGLLGETQYF. The DNA of the CDR3 is TGCAGTGCGAACCCGGGACTATTGGGAGAGACCCAGTACTTC.

V and J are TRBV2 and TRBJ2-7; TRBD2 is a possible D gene (5 bases). Trimming removed 2 bases from V and 7 bases from J, with 15 bases in between. The CDR3 consists of 14 residues. Germline lookup yields CDR1 SNHLY and CDR2 FYNNEI. The CDR3 spells CASSEIRGSGEQYF. For the CDR3, the DNA is TGTGCCAGCAGTGAAATCAGAGGGTCGGGGGAGCAGTACTTC.

The rearrangement uses TRBV7-9 and TRBJ2-7; 10 bases fit TRBD2. Germline V gene sequence: CDR1 SEHNR, CDR2 FQNEAQ (reference sequence). The V segment lost 0 bases and the J segment 9 bases; nucleotides outside the gene matches: 5. This CDR3 comprises 14 residues. The CDR3 spells CASSLALAGTTQYF. In DNA form, the CDR3 reads TGTGCCAGCAGCTTAGCACTAGCGGGGACAACGCAGTACTTC.

CDR3 bases: TGTGCCAGCAGTTCCTTCGGACAGCCAAATGAGCAGTTCTTC. Translation gives CASSSFGQPNEQFF. V usage is TRBV6-5 and J usage is TRBJ2-1, with D possibly TRBD1 on 6 matching bases. This CDR3 is built from 14 residues. V lost 4 bases and J 7 bases, leaving 14 bases between the germline ends. CDR1 and CDR2 (germline): MNHEY, SVGAGI.

The chain links TRBV14 to TRBJ2-1, with D possibly matching TRBD1 (6 bases). The CDR3 extends over 17 amino acids. Germline values: CDR1 SGHDN, CDR2 FVKESK. V was cut by 3 bases and J by 5 bases, with 20 bases left in between. This CDR3 is CASSHWTAATDNNEQFF. In DNA, the CDR3 is TGTGCCAGCAGCCACTGGACAGCGGCGACGGATAACAATGAGCAGTTCTTC.

The J gene is TRBJ2-4, the V gene TRBV27; D may correspond to TRBD1 or TRBD2 (5 bases each). In germline, CDR1 is MNHEY, CDR2 SMNVEV (reference sequence). The CDR3 totals 17 residues. Trimming took off 6 bases at V and 0 bases at J, with 18 bases between the two ends. CDR3 nucleotides: TGTGCCAGCAGCCGGCGGGTGGGGGATCTAGCCAAAAACATTCAGTACTTC. Translation: CASSRRVGDLAKNIQYF.

This clonotype was recorded at least ten times. This rearrangement joins TRBV12-3 or TRBV12-4 to TRBJ2-1; TRBD1 matches 7 bases. The CDR3 sequence is 15 residues long. V was pared by 3 bases and J by 4 bases, with 6 bases of the junction left unmatched. Here the CDR3 reads CASSFERGPYNEQFF. CDR3 coding DNA: TGTGCCAGCAGTTTCGAGAGGGGGCCGTACAATGAGCAGTTCTTC.

This clonotype was counted many times. This chain links TRBV10-3 with TRBJ1-2; tentative D call: TRBD1 (6 bases). Between the trimmed V and J ends, which lost 4 bases and 5 bases, there was a span of 11 bases. Germline assignment: CDR1 ENHRY and CDR2 SYGVKD. The CDR3 length is 13 residues. DNA for the CDR3: TGTGCCATCAGTGCCGATCAGGGGTATGGCTACACCTTC. As protein: CAISADQGYGYTF.

This clonotype was observed a few times. V usage is TRBV6-1 and J usage is TRBJ2-2; D is possibly TRBD2 (5 bases). Germline V gene data show CDR1 as MNHNS and CDR2 as SASEGT. The CDR3 length is 15 residues. Deletions cut 5 bases from V and 1 base from J, with 11 bases between. CDR3 sequence reads: CASSRAGENTGELFF. CDR3 nucleotide sequence: TGTGCCAGCAGTCGGGCGGGTGAGAACACCGGGGAGCTGTTTTTT.

The chain combines TRBV9 with TRBJ2-1, with TRBD2 matching 9 bases. The germline CDR1 and CDR2 sequences are SGDLS and YYNGEE. The CDR3 contains 15 residues. Trimming at V came to 0 bases and at J to 6 bases, leaving 4 bases not matched to a gene. The CDR3 region is CASSVGGTSPNEQFF. For the CDR3, the DNA is TGTGCCAGCAGCGTAGGGGGGACTAGCCCCAATGAGCAGTTCTTC.

There are many counts of this clonotype. V is TRBV6-2 or TRBV6-3 and J is TRBJ2-1; no clear D. Germline V gene data show CDR1 as MNHEY and CDR2 as SVGEGT. This CDR3 spans 13 amino acids. V gave up 5 bases and J gave up 4 bases, with 9 bases separating them. This CDR3 is CASSQRRYNEQFF. Here the CDR3 DNA reads TGTGCCAGCAGTCAAAGGCGGTACAATGAGCAGTTCTTC.

The V call is TRBV5-8, the J call TRBJ2-3; the match to TRBD1 covers 10 bases. The V gene end was trimmed by 8 bases and the J gene end by 4 bases; junction bases not matched to a gene: 10. This CDR3 contains 15 residues. Germline V gives CDR1 SGHTS, CDR2 YDEGEE. The CDR3 region has the DNA TGTGCCAGTGACTCTACCGGGACAGGGGCAGATACGCAGTATTTT. Translating gives CASDSTGTGADTQYF. Variable domain in full (rest from reference TRBV5-8 and TRBJ2-3): EAGVTQSPTHLIKTRGQQATLRCSPISGHTSVYWYQQALGLGLQFLLWYDEGEERNRGNFPPRFSGRQFPNYSSELNVNALELEDSALYLCASDSTGTGADTQYFGPGTRLTVL.

This clonotype turned up a few times. The rearrangement uses TRBV12-3 or TRBV12-4 and TRBJ2-1; 9 bases fit TRBD2. This CDR3 spans 15 amino acids. Losses at the gene ends were 5 bases for V and 6 bases for J; bases not matched to a gene: 8. CDR3 region: CASSPGTSFINEQFF. The CDR3 DNA reads as TGTGCCAGCAGTCCCGGGACTAGCTTCATCAATGAGCAGTTCTTC.